These 16 T cell receptor beta chains originate from one sample sequenced in a study of blood T cell repertoires in COVID-19. Profiling relied on immunoSEQ multiplex PCR, and the TCRdb table lists in-frame clones only, not all of them. The sample lists fewer than 400,000 clones; 85% to 90% were seen once. What was sequenced was PBMCs or T cells enriched from blood (not recorded which). The receptor source for this set is a woman between 25 and 40 years old who had recovered from COVID-19.

The chain links TRBV3-1 (or the pseudogene TRBV3-2) to TRBJ1-2, with 12 bases matching TRBD1. V was clipped by 4 bases and J by 6 bases; unmatched bases: 6. The CDR3 contains 15 residues. Per germline, CDR1 LGHDT and CDR2 YNNKEL (reference sequence). Written as DNA, the CDR3 is TGTGCCAGCAGCCCATACGGGACAGGGGGCGATGGCTACACCTTC. The encoded protein is CASSPYGTGGDGYTF.

The chain uses TRBV28 and TRBJ1-6, with D perhaps matching TRBD1 (6 bases). V shed 6 bases and J shed 5 bases, with 11 bases lying between them. Germline CDR1 MDHEN, CDR2 SYDVKM. The CDR3 contains 14 residues. CDR3 region: CASRSGAHNSPLHF. CDR3 DNA sequence: TGTGCCAGCAGATCAGGGGCTCATAATTCACCCCTCCACTTT.

The chain links TRBV7-6 to TRBJ1-4; the match to TRBD1 covers 9 bases. Losses at the gene ends were 5 bases for V and 5 bases for J; bases not matched to a gene: 6. The germline V gene has CDR1 SGHVS and CDR2 FNYEAQ. This CDR3 is 15 amino acids long. CDR3 nucleotide sequence: TGTGCCAGCAGCCTCCGGGACAGGGTGAATGAAAAACTGTTTTTT. This encodes CASSLRDRVNEKLFF.

This clone showed up just once. V gene TRBV6-1 combines with J gene TRBJ1-1; no definite D call. The CDR3 spans 13 residues. V dropped 1 base and J dropped 10 bases, with 13 bases sitting between them. Looked up from germline, CDR1 is MNHNS and CDR2 is SASEGT. CDR3 DNA sequence: TGTGCCAGCAGTGAAGGATTCGCGAGTGCAGCTTTCTTT. Translating gives CASSEGFASAAFF.

This chain uses TRBV11-2 with TRBJ2-1; TRBD2 is a possible D gene (6 bases). V gave up 5 bases and J gave up 0 bases, with 17 bases separating them. CDR3 length: 17 amino acids. CDR1 is SGHAT, CDR2 FQNNGV, per germline. CDR3 nucleotide sequence: TGTGCCAGCAGCGAGGCGGGGACGTTCAGCTCCTACAATGAGCAGTTCTTC. Its protein product is CASSEAGTFSSYNEQFF.

The chain employs TRBV6-5 and TRBJ2-7, with D possibly matching TRBD2 (5 bases). V was shortened by 2 bases and J by 2 bases, with 10 bases between the two germline ends. The CDR3 extends over 14 amino acids. Per the germline V gene, CDR1 is MNHEY and CDR2 is SVGAGI. The CDR3 coding sequence is TGTGCCAGCAGTTACAGGGCGGGTACCTACGAGCAGTACTTC. Protein: CASSYRAGTYEQYF.

The chain employs TRBV5-1 and TRBJ2-5; 8 bases are a match to TRBD1. V gave up 4 bases and J gave up 5 bases; unmatched junction bases: 7. The CDR3 loop spans 14 amino acids. Germline assignment: CDR1 SGHRS and CDR2 YFSETQ. DNA of the CDR3: TGCGCCAGCAGCCCTCAGGGGGCGGGTGAGACCCAGTACTTC. Its protein is CASSPQGAGETQYF.

The rearrangement links TRBV24-1 to TRBJ1-5, with 7 bases lining up with TRBD1. V trimming: 5 bases; J trimming: 2 bases; junction bases outside the gene matches: 2. The length of the CDR3 is 14 residues. Germline CDR1 and CDR2: KGHDR and SFDVKD. The CDR3 sequence: CATSATGGNQPQHF. Here the CDR3 DNA reads TGTGCCACCAGTGCAACAGGGGGCAATCAGCCCCAGCATTTT.

This sequence joins TRBV29-1 and TRBJ2-7, with a weak D call TRBD1 (6 bases). The CDR3 has 12 residues. V was cut by 6 bases and J by 0 bases, with 9 bases left in between. Germline V gene sequence: CDR1 SQVTM, CDR2 ANQGSEA. The CDR3 loop is CSVTGFSYEQYF. DNA for the CDR3: TGCAGCGTCACAGGGTTCTCCTACGAGCAGTACTTC.

J is TRBJ2-7 and V is TRBV9; 7 bases match TRBD2. V shed 3 bases and J 4 bases; nucleotides not matched to a gene: 7. The germline gives CDR1 SGDLS, CDR2 YYNGEE. This CDR3 is 14 amino acids long. The CDR3 is CASSAGGLVYEQYF. Here the CDR3 DNA reads TGTGCCAGCAGCGCGGGAGGCCTAGTTTACGAGCAGTACTTC.

V and J are TRBV5-1 and TRBJ2-1; 8 bases are a match to TRBD2. The CDR3 runs 17 residues. The germline V gene has CDR1 SGHRS and CDR2 YFSETQ. V lost 1 base to trimming and J lost 5 bases; unmatched junction nucleotides: 11. The CDR3 DNA sequence: TGCGCCAGCAGCTTGAGCCTAGCGGGCCTAAGGCACAATGAGCAGTTCTTC. The encoded protein is CASSLSLAGLRHNEQFF.

The V gene is TRBV10-3, the J gene TRBJ2-5; TRBD1 aligns across 9 bases. CDR1 ENHRY and CDR2 SYGVKD come from the germline V gene. J gave up 4 bases and V 9 bases, and 6 bases lay outside the gene matches. The CDR3 covers 13 residues. The CDR3, as DNA: TGTGCCATGGGACAGGGTAAGGGAGAGACCCAGTACTTC. Translated, it gives CAMGQGKGETQYF.

This clone came up once. The rearrangement joins TRBV3-1 (or the pseudogene TRBV3-2) to TRBJ1-3; 9 bases map to TRBD1. The CDR3 runs 15 residues. Trimming removed 3 bases from V and 7 bases from J; junction bases left unmatched: 7. Germline CDR1 reads LGHDT; CDR2 reads YNNKEL (reference sequence). The CDR3 loop reads CASSQLGQGTNTIYF. Here the CDR3 DNA reads TGTGCCAGCAGCCAGCTCGGACAGGGGACGAACACCATATATTTT.

The genes are TRBV29-1 and TRBJ1-3; D is ambiguous. V gave up 4 bases and J gave up 2 bases, with 12 bases separating them. Germline V CDR1 and CDR2: SQVTM, ANQGSEA. This CDR3 has 14 amino acids. This CDR3 reads CSVVPQSTGNTIYF. The CDR3, as DNA: TGCAGCGTTGTCCCACAGTCGACTGGAAACACCATATATTTT.

The chain combines TRBV20-1 with TRBJ1-5, with 8 bases lining up with TRBD1. CDR1 is DFQATT, CDR2 SNEGSKA, per germline (reference sequence). V lost 3 bases and J lost 3; bases outside the gene matches: 7. The CDR3 consists of 15 residues. The CDR3 nucleotides are TGCAGTGCTAGTACCGGGACAGGCAACAATCAGCCCCAGCATTTT. Translation gives CSASTGTGNNQPQHF.

CDR3 bases: TGCGCCAGCAGCCAAGACTTTGGAGGGGGGGTGAACACCATATATTTT. Its translation: CASSQDFGGGVNTIYF. V gene TRBV4-1 combines with J gene TRBJ1-3; D is possibly TRBD1 (6 bases). CDR1 and CDR2 (germline): MGHRA, YSYEKL. The CDR3 is made up of 16 amino acids. V lost 0 bases to trimming and J lost 7 bases, with 16 bases between them.